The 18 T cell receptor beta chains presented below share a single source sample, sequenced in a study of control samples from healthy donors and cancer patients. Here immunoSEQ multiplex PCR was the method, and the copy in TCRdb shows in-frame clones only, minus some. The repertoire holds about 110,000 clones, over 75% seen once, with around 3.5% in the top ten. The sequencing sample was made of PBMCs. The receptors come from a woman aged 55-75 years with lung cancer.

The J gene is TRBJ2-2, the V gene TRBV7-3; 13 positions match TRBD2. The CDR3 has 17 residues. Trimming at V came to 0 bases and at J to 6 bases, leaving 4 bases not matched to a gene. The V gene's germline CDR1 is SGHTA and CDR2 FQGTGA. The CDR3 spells CASSLTGTSGESGELFF. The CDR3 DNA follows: TGTGCCAGCAGCTTAACCGGGACTAGCGGGGAATCCGGGGAGCTGTTTTTT.

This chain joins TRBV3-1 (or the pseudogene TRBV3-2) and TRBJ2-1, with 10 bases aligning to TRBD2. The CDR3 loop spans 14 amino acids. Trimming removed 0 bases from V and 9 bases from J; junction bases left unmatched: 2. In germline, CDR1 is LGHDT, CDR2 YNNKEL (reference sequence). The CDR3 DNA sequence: TGTGCCAGCAGCCAAGATCCTAGCGGGAGTGAGCAGTTCTTC. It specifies CASSQDPSGSEQFF.

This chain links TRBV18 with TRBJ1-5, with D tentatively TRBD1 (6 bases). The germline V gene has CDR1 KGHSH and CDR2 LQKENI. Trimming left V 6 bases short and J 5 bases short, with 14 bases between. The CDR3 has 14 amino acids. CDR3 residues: CASSQQGDDQPQHF. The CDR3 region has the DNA TGTGCCAGCTCTCAACAGGGTGATGATCAGCCCCAGCATTTT.

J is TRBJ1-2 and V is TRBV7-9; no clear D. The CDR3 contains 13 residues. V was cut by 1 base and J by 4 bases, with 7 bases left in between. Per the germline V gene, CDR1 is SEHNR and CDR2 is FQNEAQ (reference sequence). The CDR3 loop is CASSLDGPYGYTF. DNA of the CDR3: TGTGCCAGCAGCTTAGACGGTCCCTATGGCTACACCTTC.

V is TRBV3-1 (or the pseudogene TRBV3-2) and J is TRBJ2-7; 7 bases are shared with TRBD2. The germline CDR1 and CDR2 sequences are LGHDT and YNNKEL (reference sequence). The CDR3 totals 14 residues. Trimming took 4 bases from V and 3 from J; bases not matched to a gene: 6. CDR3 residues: CASSPRAGFYEQYF. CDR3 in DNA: TGTGCCAGCAGCCCCCGAGCGGGGTTCTACGAGCAGTACTTC.

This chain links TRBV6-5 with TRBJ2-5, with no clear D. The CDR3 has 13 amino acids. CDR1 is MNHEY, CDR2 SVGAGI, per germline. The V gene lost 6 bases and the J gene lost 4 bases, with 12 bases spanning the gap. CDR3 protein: CASSVEYRETQYF. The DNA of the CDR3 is TGTGCCAGCAGCGTCGAGTACCGAGAGACCCAGTACTTC.

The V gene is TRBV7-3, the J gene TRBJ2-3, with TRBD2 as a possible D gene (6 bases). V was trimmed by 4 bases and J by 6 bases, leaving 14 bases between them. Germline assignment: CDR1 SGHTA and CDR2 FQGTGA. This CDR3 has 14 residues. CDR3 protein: CASSSPGGADTQYF. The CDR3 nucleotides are TGTGCCAGCAGCTCGCCCGGGGGAGCGGATACGCAGTATTTT.

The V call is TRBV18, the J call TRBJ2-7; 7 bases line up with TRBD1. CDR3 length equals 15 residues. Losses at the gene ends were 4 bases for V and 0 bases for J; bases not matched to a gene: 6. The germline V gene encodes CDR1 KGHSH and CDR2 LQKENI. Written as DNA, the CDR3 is TGTGCCAGCTCACTTGGACAGGCTAACTCCTACGAGCAGTACTTC. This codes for CASSLGQANSYEQYF.

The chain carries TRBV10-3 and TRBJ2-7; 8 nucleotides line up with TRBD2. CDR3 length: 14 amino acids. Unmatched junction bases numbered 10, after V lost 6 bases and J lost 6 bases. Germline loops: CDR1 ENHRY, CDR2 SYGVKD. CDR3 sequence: CAIRPGGGFSEQYF. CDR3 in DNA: TGTGCCATCAGACCCGGGGGGGGTTTCAGCGAGCAGTACTTC.

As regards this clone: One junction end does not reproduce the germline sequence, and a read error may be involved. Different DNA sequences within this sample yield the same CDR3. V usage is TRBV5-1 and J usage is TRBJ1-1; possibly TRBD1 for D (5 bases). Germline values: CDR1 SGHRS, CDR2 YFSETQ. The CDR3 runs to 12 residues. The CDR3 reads CASRPLGEEAFF. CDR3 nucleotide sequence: TGCGCCAGCAGGCCCCTAGGGGAGGAAGCCTTCTTT.

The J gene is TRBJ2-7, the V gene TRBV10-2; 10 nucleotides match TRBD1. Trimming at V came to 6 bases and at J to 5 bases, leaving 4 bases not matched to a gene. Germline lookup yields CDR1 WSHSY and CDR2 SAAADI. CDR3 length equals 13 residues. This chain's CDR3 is CASSRDRGDEQYF. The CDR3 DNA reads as TGCGCCAGCAGCCGGGACAGGGGCGACGAGCAGTACTTC.

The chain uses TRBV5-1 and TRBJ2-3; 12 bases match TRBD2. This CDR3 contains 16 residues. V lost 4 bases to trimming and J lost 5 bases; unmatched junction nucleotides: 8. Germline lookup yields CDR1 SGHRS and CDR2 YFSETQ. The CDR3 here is CASSPLAGGPVDTQYF. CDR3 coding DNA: TGCGCCAGCAGCCCCCTAGCGGGGGGGCCGGTAGATACGCAGTATTTT.

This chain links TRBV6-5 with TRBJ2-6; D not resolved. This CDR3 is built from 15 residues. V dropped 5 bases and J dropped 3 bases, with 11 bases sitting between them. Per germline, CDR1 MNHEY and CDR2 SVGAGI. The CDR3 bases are TGTGCCAGCAGTCCTTCCTCTATTGGGGCCAACGTCCTGACTTTC. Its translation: CASSPSSIGANVLTF.

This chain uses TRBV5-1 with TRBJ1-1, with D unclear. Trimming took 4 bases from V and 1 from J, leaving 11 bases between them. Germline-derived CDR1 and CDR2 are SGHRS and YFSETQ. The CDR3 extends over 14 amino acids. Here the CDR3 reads CASSPTAGNTEAFF. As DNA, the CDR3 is TGCGCCAGCAGCCCCACTGCGGGGAACACTGAAGCTTTCTTT.

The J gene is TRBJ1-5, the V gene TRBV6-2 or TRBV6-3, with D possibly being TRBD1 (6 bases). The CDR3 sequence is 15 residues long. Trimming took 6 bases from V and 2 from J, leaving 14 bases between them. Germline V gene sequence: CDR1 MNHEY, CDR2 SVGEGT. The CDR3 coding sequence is TGTGCCAGCAGCCCCCACAGGGACGGCAATCAGCCCCAGCATTTT. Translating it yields CASSPHRDGNQPQHF.

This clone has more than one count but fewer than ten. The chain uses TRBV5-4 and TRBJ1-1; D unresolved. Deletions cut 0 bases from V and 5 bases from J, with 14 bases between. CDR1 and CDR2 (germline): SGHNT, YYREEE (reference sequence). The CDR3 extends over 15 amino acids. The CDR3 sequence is CASSLAGDIGTEAFF. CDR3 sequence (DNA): TGTGCCAGCAGCTTGGCCGGGGATATAGGAACTGAAGCTTTCTTT.

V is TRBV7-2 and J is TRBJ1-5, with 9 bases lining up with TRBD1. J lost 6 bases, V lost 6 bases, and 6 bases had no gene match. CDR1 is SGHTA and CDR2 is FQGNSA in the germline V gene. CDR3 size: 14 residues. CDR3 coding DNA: TGTGCCAGCAGGGGACAGGGAAAGAGTCAGCCCCAGCATTTT. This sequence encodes CASRGQGKSQPQHF.

The DNA for the CDR3 is TGCAGCGTTGGCCGAGATGTTGAGCAGTTCTTC. It translates to CSVGRDVEQFF. This chain connects TRBV29-1 to TRBJ2-1; D not certain. With 4 bases removed from V and 9 bases from J, the gap between germline ends came to 10 bases. CDR1 SQVTM and CDR2 ANQGSEA come from the germline V gene. CDR3 length equals 11 residues.